Described below is a single TCR beta chain sequence and its context. This entry belongs to a study of human thymus T cells. Losses at the gene ends were 6 bases for V and 8 bases for J; bases not matched to a gene: 8. Germline V gene lookup returns CDR1 SEHNR and CDR2 FQNEAQ (reference sequence). The CDR3 is made up of 14 amino acids. Corrective heart surgery yielded the resections from which the thymus tissue came. Sequenced by immunoSEQ multiplex PCR; TCRdb stores in-frame clones only, minus some. The sample consists of tens of thousands of clones, roughly 97% of them appearing once. This TCR came from a boy under two years old with a congenital heart defect but otherwise immunologically healthy. The V gene is TRBV7-9, the J gene TRBJ2-1; 9 bases are shared with TRBD1. What was sequenced was thymus tissue. CDR3 in DNA: TGTGCCAGCAGACCCGGGACAGGGAGGGATGAGCAGTTCTTC. Translation gives CASRPGTGRDEQFF. The entire variable domain, with the rest obtained from reference TRBV7-9 and TRBJ2-1, is as follows: DTGVSQNPRHKITKRGQNVTFRCDPISEHNRLYWYRQTLGQGPEFLTYFQNEAQLEKSRLLSDRFSAERPKGSFSTLEIQRTEQGDSAMYLCASRPGTGRDEQFFGPGTRLTVL.